Sequencing of this T cell receptor (beta chain) was carried out in a study of CD8 T cell repertoires and HIV-1 epitope variants. At the level of the study: Separate wells received one of Twenty-five Gag or Nef variant peptides. Epitopes were three Gag families plus Nef HW9 and YT9. Separate from the cultures, 1M uncultured T cells served as baseline.

From germline, CDR1 is LNHNV and CDR2 YYDKDF (reference sequence). The CDR3 contains 17 residues. V lost 0 bases to trimming and J lost 4 bases, with 15 bases between them. The method was immunoSEQ multiplex PCR; TCRdb's version includes in-frame clones alone and lacks a portion of them. This sample has roughly 100,000 clones, with over 70% found just once. Notes on the study in general: Of roughly nine antigen-specific beta clonotypes, about six appeared to cross-react with escape variants.

As concerns this clone: Its antigen is as yet unknown.

The sequencing input was uncultured baseline CD8+ T cells from peripheral blood mononuclear cells (PBMCs). The clonotype originates from a male donor with HIV. The chain carries TRBV15 and TRBJ1-4; D ambiguous. CDR3 loop: CATSRELQAVNNEKLFF. The DNA of the CDR3 is TGTGCCACCAGCAGAGAACTCCAAGCGGTTAATAATGAAAAACTGTTTTTT.